This T cell receptor (beta chain) is from a study of cytomegalovirus exposure and HLA in healthy donors. Background on the study: The same platform used for the 666 first-cohort repertoires was also used for the 100 to 150 validation repertoires, as a later analysis reported. Points from the study as a whole: There were around 160 TCR beta chains listed as cytomegalovirus-associated.

Some clones are missing from TCRdb's copy, which holds only in-frame ones; the method was immunoSEQ multiplex PCR. The sample contains 330,000 or so clones, 80% to 90% of which appear only once. V trimming: 3 bases; J trimming: 7 bases; junction bases outside the gene matches: 6. This CDR3 has 15 residues. Germline V lookup: CDR1 SGHDT, CDR2 YYEEEE. Concerning this clone: Its antigen is undetermined.

Sequences were obtained from PBMCs. The TCR originated in a woman between 18 and 30 years old in good health and CMV-seronegative. The chain has TRBV5-6 and TRBJ1-4, with 10 nucleotides matching TRBD1. The CDR3 protein is CASSSGTGAGEKLFF. The CDR3 coding sequence is TGTGCCAGCAGCTCCGGGACAGGGGCTGGTGAAAAACTGTTTTTT.